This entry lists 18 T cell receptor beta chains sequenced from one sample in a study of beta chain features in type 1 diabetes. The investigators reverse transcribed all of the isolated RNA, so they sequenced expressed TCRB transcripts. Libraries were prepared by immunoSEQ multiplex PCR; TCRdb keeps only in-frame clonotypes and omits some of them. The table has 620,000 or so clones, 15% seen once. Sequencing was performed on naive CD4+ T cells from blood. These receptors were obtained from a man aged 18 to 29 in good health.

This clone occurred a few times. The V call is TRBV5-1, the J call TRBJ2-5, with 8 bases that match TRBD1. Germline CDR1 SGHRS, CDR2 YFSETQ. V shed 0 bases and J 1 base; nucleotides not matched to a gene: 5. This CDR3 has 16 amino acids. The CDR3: CASSLGATGAQETQYF. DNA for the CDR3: TGCGCCAGCAGCTTGGGGGCGACAGGGGCCCAAGAGACCCAGTACTTC.

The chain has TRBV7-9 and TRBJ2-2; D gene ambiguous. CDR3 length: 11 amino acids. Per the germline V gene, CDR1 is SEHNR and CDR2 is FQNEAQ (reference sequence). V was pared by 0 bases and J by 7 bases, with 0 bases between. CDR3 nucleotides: TGTGCCAGCAGCTTAGCCGGGGAGCTGTTTTTT. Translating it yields CASSLAGELFF.

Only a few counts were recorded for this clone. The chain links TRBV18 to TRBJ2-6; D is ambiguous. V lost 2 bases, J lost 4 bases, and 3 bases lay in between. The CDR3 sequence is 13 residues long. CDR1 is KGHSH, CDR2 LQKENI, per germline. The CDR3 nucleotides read TGTGCCAGCTCACCAGACGGGGCCAACGTCCTGACTTTC. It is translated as CASSPDGANVLTF.

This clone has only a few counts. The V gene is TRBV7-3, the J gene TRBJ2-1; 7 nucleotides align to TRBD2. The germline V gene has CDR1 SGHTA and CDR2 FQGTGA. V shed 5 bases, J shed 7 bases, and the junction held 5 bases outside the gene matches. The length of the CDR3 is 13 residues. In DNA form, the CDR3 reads TGTGCCAGCAGCCAAGGACTAGTAAATGAGCAGTTCTTC. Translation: CASSQGLVNEQFF.

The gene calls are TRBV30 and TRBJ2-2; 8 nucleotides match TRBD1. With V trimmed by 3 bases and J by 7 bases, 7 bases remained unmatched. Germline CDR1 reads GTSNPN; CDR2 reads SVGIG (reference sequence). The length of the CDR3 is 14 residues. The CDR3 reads CAWRGYRGIGELFF. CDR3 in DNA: TGTGCCTGGAGAGGATACAGGGGGATCGGGGAGCTGTTTTTT.

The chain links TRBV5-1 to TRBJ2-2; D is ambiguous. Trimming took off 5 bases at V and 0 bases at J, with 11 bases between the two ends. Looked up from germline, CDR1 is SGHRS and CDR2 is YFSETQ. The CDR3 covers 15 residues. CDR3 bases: TGCGCCAGCAGTTCTGCCCAGCCGAACACCGGGGAGCTGTTTTTT. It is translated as CASSSAQPNTGELFF.

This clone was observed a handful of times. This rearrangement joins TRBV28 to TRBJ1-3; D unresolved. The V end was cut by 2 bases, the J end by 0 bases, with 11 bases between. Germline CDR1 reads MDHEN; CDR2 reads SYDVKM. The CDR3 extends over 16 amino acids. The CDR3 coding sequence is TGTGCCAGCAGTTTAGCCAGCCTCAGCTCTGGAAACACCATATATTTT. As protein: CASSLASLSSGNTIYF.

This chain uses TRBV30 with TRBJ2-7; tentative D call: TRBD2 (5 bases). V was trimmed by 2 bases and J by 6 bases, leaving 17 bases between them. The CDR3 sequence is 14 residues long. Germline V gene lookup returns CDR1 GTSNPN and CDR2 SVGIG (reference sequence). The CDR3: CAWSFRLRRSEQYF. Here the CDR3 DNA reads TGTGCCTGGAGTTTCCGACTAAGGCGTTCCGAGCAGTACTTC. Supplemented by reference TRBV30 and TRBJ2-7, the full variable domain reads SQTIHQWPATLVQPVGSPLSLECTVEGTSNPNLYWYRQAAGRGLQLLFYSVGIGQISSEVPQNLSASRPQDRQFILSSKKLLLSDSGFYLCAWSFRLRRSEQYFGPGTRLTVT.

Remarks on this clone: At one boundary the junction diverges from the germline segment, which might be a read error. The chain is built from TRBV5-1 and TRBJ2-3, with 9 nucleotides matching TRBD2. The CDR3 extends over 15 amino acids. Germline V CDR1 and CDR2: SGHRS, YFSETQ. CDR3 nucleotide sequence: TGCGCCAGCAGGGTCGCCGGGACTAGCAGAGATACGCAGTATTTT. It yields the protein CASRVAGTSRDTQYF.

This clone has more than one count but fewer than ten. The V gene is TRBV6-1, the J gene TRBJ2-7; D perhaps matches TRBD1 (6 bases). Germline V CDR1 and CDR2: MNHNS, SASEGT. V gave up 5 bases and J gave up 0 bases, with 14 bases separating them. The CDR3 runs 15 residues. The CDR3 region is CASSIDRWSSYEQYF. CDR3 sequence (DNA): TGTGCCAGCAGTATAGACAGGTGGAGCTCCTACGAGCAGTACTTC.

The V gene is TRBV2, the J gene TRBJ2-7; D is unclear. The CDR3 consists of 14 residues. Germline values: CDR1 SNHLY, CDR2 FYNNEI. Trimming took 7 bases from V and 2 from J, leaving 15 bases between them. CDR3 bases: TGTGCCAGCATCCTAGGAGACGGAACCTACGAGCAGTACTTC. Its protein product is CASILGDGTYEQYF.

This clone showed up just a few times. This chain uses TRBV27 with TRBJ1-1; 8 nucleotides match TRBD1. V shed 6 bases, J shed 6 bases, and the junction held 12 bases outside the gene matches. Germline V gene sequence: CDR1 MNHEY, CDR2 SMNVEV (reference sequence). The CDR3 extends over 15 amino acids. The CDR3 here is CASRTWTGWFAEAFF. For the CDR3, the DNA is TGTGCCAGCAGAACCTGGACAGGGTGGTTCGCTGAAGCTTTCTTT.

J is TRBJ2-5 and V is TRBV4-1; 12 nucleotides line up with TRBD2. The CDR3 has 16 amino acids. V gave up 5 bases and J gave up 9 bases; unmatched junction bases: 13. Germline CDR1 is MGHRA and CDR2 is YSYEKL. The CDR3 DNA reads TGCGCCAGCAGCTCTTGGACTAGCGGGGTCTCGGGGGCCCAGTACTTC. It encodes CASSSWTSGVSGAQYF.

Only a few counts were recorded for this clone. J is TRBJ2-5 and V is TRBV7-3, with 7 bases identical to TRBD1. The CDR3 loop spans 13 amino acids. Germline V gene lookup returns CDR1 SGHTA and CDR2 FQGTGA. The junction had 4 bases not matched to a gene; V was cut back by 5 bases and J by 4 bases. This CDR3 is CASSDHRGETQYF. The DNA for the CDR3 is TGTGCCAGCAGCGATCACAGGGGAGAGACCCAGTACTTC.

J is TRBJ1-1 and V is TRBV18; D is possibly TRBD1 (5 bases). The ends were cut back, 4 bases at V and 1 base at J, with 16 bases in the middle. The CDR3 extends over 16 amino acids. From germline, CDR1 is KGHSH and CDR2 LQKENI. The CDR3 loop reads CASSLSLGAQNTEAFF. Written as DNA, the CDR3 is TGTGCCAGCTCACTCTCCCTAGGGGCACAGAACACTGAAGCTTTCTTT.

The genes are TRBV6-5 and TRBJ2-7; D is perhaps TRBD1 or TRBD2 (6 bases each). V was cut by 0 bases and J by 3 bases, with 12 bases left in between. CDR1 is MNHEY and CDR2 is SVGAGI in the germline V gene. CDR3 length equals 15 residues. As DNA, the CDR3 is TGTGCCAGCAGTTACTCATGGGGGGCGGACTACGAGCAGTACTTC. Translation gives CASSYSWGADYEQYF.

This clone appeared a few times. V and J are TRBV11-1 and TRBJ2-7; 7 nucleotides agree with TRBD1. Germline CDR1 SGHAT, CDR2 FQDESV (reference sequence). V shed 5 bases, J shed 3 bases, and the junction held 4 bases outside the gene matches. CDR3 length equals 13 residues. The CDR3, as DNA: TGTGCCAGCAGCCAAGACAGGGACTACGAGCAGTACTTC. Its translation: CASSQDRDYEQYF. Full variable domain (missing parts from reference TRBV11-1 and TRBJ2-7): EAEVAQSPRYKITEKSQAVAFWCDPISGHATLYWYRQILGQGPELLVQFQDESVVDDSQLPKDRFSAERLKGVDSTLKIQPAELGDSAMYLCASSQDRDYEQYFGPGTRLTVT.

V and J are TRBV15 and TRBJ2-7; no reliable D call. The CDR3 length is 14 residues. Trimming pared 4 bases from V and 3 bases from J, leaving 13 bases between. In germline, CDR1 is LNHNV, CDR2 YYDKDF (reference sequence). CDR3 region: CATSNREGIYEQYF. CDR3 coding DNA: TGTGCCACCAGCAACCGCGAAGGGATCTACGAGCAGTACTTC.